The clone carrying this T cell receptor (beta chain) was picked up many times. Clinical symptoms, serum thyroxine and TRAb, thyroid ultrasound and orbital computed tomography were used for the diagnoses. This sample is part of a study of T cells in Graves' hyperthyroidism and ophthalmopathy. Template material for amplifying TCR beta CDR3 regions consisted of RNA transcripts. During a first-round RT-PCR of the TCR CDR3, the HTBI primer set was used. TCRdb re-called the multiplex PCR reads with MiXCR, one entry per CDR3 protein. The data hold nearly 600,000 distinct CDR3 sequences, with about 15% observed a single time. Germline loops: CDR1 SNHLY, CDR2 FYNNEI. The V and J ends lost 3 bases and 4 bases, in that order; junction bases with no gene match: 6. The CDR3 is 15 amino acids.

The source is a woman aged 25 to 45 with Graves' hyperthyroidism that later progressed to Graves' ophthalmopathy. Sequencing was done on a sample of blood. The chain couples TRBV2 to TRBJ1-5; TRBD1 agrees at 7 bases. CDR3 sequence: CASSDRQGTNQPQHF. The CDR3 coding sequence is TGTGCCAGCAGTGATCGACAGGGAACGAATCAGCCCCAGCATTTT.